One and the same sample provided the 22 T cell receptor beta chains below, sequenced in a study of blood T cells in healthy people across ages. The second PCR ran about 6 to 12 cycles with a sample-barcoded 5' primer and J-beta primers. TCRdb recomputed calls from the 5' RACE reads with MiXCR, one row per CDR3 protein. The sample has about 670,000 distinct CDR3 sequences; over 40% are singletons. Input material: blood. The receptors were sampled from a woman older than 75 in good health.

This clonotype came up a few times. The CDR3 reads CASSQWQGTYEQYF. Written as DNA, the CDR3 is TGTGCCAGCAGCCAATGGCAGGGCACCTACGAGCAGTACTTC. The rearrangement links TRBV3-1 to TRBJ2-7; maybe TRBD1 (5 bases). The CDR3 consists of 14 residues. The V end was cut by 2 bases, the J end by 2 bases, with 10 bases between. From germline, CDR1 is LGHDT and CDR2 YNNKEL (reference sequence).

There are a few counts of this clonotype. This sequence joins TRBV5-5 and TRBJ2-5; tentatively, D is TRBD2 (6 bases). CDR3 length equals 13 residues. Per germline, CDR1 SGHKS and CDR2 YYEKEE (reference sequence). With 4 bases removed from V and 5 bases from J, the gap between germline ends came to 12 bases. DNA of the CDR3: TGTGCCAGCAGCCCGGGACTGAGGGAGACCCAGTACTTC. Translation gives CASSPGLRETQYF.

This clonotype has only a few counts. The J gene is TRBJ2-1, the V gene TRBV28; 7 bases are shared with TRBD2. J lost 9 bases, V lost 6 bases, and 11 bases had no gene match. From germline, CDR1 is MDHEN and CDR2 SYDVKM. The CDR3 is 14 residues long. The CDR3, as DNA: TGTGCCAGCAGATGGGGTGGCGGGAGCGCTGAGCAGTTCTTC. Amino acids: CASRWGGGSAEQFF.

The V and J genes are TRBV7-6 and TRBJ1-1; D is possibly TRBD1 (5 bases). Between the trimmed V and J ends, which lost 2 bases and 0 bases, there was a span of 16 bases. The CDR3 totals 17 residues. Germline CDR1 SGHVS, CDR2 FNYEAQ. The CDR3 DNA sequence: TGTGCCAGCAGCTTACGCCGCTCGAGGGGTTTGAACACTGAAGCTTTCTTT. Residues: CASSLRRSRGLNTEAFF.

This clonotype was counted at least ten times. This rearrangement joins TRBV3-1 to TRBJ2-1; TRBD2 matches at 9 bases. Trimming took 0 bases from V and 7 from J; bases not matched to a gene: 7. Germline loops: CDR1 LGHDT, CDR2 YNNKEL (reference sequence). CDR3 length: 16 amino acids. The CDR3 here is CASSQERRGGINEQFF. CDR3 DNA: TGTGCCAGCAGCCAAGAAAGGCGGGGGGGCATAAATGAGCAGTTCTTC.

A word on this clonotype: This may come from a read error, since a much larger clone is one base off. The chain combines TRBV7-9 with TRBJ2-1; 7 positions match TRBD1. The CDR3 runs 16 residues. The V and J ends lost 2 bases and 5 bases, in that order; junction bases with no gene match: 9. Germline V gives CDR1 SEHNR, CDR2 FQNEAQ (reference sequence). The CDR3 protein is CASSLTPGQSNNEQFF. For the CDR3, the DNA is TGTGCCAGCAGCTTAACCCCGGGACAGAGTAACAATGAGCAGTTCTTC.

This clonotype has a handful of counts. J is TRBJ2-7 and V is TRBV27; D is perhaps TRBD2 (5 bases). Trimming took off 6 bases at V and 4 bases at J, with 13 bases between the two ends. Per germline, CDR1 MNHEY and CDR2 SMNVEV (reference sequence). The CDR3 is 13 amino acids. The CDR3 DNA reads TGTGCCAGCAGCCCCCCCAGCGGTTACGAGCAGTACTTC. Its protein is CASSPPSGYEQYF.

Notes on this clonotype: A much more abundant neighbour one base away suggests this may be a read error. The V and J genes are TRBV6-2 or TRBV6-3 and TRBJ2-3; the D is unclear. Trimming removed 2 bases from V and 6 bases from J, with 15 bases in between. CDR1 and CDR2 from the germline V gene are MNHEY and SVGEGT. The CDR3 spans 15 residues. The CDR3 region has the DNA TGTGCCAGCAGTTACCCACTTTCACAGAGTGATACGCAGTATTTT. Translating it yields CASSYPLSQSDTQYF.

This clonotype occurred a few times. J is TRBJ1-5 and V is TRBV28; no clear D. Trimming took off 6 bases at V and 2 bases at J, with 14 bases between the two ends. The germline gives CDR1 MDHEN, CDR2 SYDVKM. The length of the CDR3 is 15 residues. The DNA of the CDR3 is TGTGCCAGCAGATCGCAAGGGAGGGGCAATCAGCCCCAGCATTTT. Protein product: CASRSQGRGNQPQHF.

The DNA of the CDR3 is TGTGCCACCAGTGACGCAGGGATCACAGATACGCAGTATTTT. Translating gives CATSDAGITDTQYF. The V and J genes are TRBV24-1 and TRBJ2-3; D is possibly TRBD1 (5 bases). V was pared by 4 bases and J by 2 bases, with 9 bases between. The CDR3 is 14 residues long. Germline V CDR1 and CDR2: KGHDR, SFDVKD.

The rearrangement joins TRBV20-1 to TRBJ2-3; D possibly corresponds to TRBD2 (6 bases). Germline CDR1 is DFQATT and CDR2 is SNEGSKA (reference sequence). The CDR3 loop spans 13 amino acids. V lost 5 bases to trimming and J lost 0 bases, with 9 bases between them. CDR3 in amino acids: CSASGTSTDTQYF. The CDR3 DNA reads as TGCAGTGCTTCCGGGACTAGCACAGATACGCAGTATTTT.

This clonotype was seen a handful of times. V gene TRBV20-1 combines with J gene TRBJ2-4; 9 bases fit TRBD1. Trimming took 5 bases from V and 1 from J; bases not matched to a gene: 12. Germline V gene data show CDR1 as DFQATT and CDR2 as SNEGSKA (reference sequence). The CDR3 is made up of 17 amino acids. The CDR3 DNA is TGCAGTGCTTCCGGACAGGGGCGTGGAGTGGCCAAAAACATTCAGTACTTC. It specifies CSASGQGRGVAKNIQYF.

V gene TRBV29-1 combines with J gene TRBJ1-5, with D unresolved. This CDR3 spans 12 amino acids. From germline, CDR1 is SQVTM and CDR2 ANQGSEA. V lost 4 bases, J lost 9 bases, and 13 bases lay in between. CDR3 residues: CSVVGAAGPQHF. For the CDR3, the DNA is TGCAGCGTTGTTGGAGCGGCGGGGCCCCAGCATTTT. The full variable domain, its missing parts supplied by reference TRBV29-1 and TRBJ1-5, is SAVISQKPSRDICQRGTSLTIQCQVDSQVTMMFWYRQQPGQSLTLIATANQGSEATYESGFVIDKFPISRPNLTFSTLTVSNMSPEDSSIYLCSVVGAAGPQHFGDGTRLSIL.

This clonotype was observed a single time. Germline is not matched at one junction end, which may reflect a read error. The genes are TRBV7-9 and TRBJ2-7; D might be TRBD1 (5 bases). The CDR3 has 12 amino acids. Germline V gene sequence: CDR1 SEHNR, CDR2 FQNEAQ (reference sequence). Here the CDR3 reads CAGSRTPSEQYF. CDR3 nucleotides: TGTGCCGGCAGCAGGACACCATCCGAGCAGTACTTC. The whole variable domain, remainder taken from reference TRBV7-9 and TRBJ2-7, is DTGVSQNPRHKITKRGQNVTFRCDPISEHNRLYWYRQTLGQGPEFLTYFQNEAQLEKSRLLSDRFSAERPKGSFSTLEIQRTEQGDSAMYLCAGSRTPSEQYFGPGTRLTVT.

This clonotype has ten or more counts. This chain links TRBV20-1 with TRBJ2-1; 10 positions agree with TRBD2. This CDR3 comprises 16 residues. The germline V gene has CDR1 DFQATT and CDR2 SNEGSKA (reference sequence). After removal of 0 bases from V and 8 bases from J, the junction contained 10 bases not matched to a gene. The CDR3 is CSARDTSGAFAYEQFF. The DNA for the CDR3 is TGCAGTGCTAGAGATACTAGCGGGGCTTTCGCTTATGAGCAGTTCTTC.

This clonotype has a count of ten or more. The chain carries TRBV5-1 and TRBJ2-5, with 7 bases fitting TRBD1. CDR1 is SGHRS, CDR2 YFSETQ, per germline. The CDR3 spans 16 residues. The trim removed 1 base at V and 2 bases at J, leaving 8 bases unmatched. CDR3 region: CASSLIVGTAQETQYF. CDR3 bases: TGCGCCAGCAGCTTGATTGTCGGGACAGCACAAGAGACCCAGTACTTC. Supplemented by reference TRBV5-1 and TRBJ2-5, the full variable domain reads KAGVTQTPRYLIKTRGQQVTLSCSPISGHRSVSWYQQTPGQGLQFLFEYFSETQRNKGNFPGRFSGRQFSNSRSEMNVSTLELGDSALYLCASSLIVGTAQETQYFGPGTRLLVL.

This rearrangement joins TRBV25-1 to TRBJ2-2; D is unresolved. Trimming took off 3 bases at V and 6 bases at J, with 14 bases between the two ends. CDR3 length equals 15 residues. The germline V gene encodes CDR1 MGHDK and CDR2 SYGVNS. CDR3 sequence (DNA): TGTGCCAGCAGTGACCAAGGAGCTAGAGCCGGGGAGCTGTTTTTT. It specifies CASSDQGARAGELFF.

This clonotype was observed a single time. The chain combines TRBV6-2 or TRBV6-3 with TRBJ2-3; the D is unclear. Germline lookup yields CDR1 MNHEY and CDR2 SVGEGT. CDR3 length: 14 residues. Trimming shortened V by 4 bases and J by 2 bases, and 10 bases separated the two germline ends. The CDR3 DNA is TGTGCCAGCAGTTCCAGGCCCTACACAGATACGCAGTATTTT. Translation: CASSSRPYTDTQYF.

The chain recombines TRBV4-2 with TRBJ1-4; D is possibly TRBD1 (5 bases). V lost 1 base to trimming and J lost 8 bases, with 17 bases between them. Germline assignment: CDR1 LGHNA and CDR2 YNFKEQ. This CDR3 contains 16 residues. CDR3 in DNA: TGTGCCAGCAGCCAAGTTAAGGGCGGGGGAGTGGAAAAACTGTTTTTT. Protein product: CASSQVKGGGVEKLFF.

The gene calls are TRBV3-1 and TRBJ2-5; tentatively, D is TRBD2 (7 bases). The ends were cut back, 6 bases at V and 2 bases at J, with 13 bases in the middle. Germline CDR1 reads LGHDT; CDR2 reads YNNKEL (reference sequence). This CDR3 contains 14 residues. CDR3 nucleotides: TGTGCCAGCAGAGGGGGGCGGGGGCAAGAGACCCAGTACTTC. Amino acid sequence: CASRGGRGQETQYF.

This clonotype came up many times. This chain connects TRBV28 to TRBJ2-7; D is uncertain. CDR1 is MDHEN, CDR2 SYDVKM, per germline. V was clipped by 6 bases and J by 4 bases, with 16 bases between them. The CDR3 has 14 residues. The CDR3 DNA reads TGTGCCAGCAGAGAAACCGGGTCAATATACGAGCAGTACTTC. Translating it yields CASRETGSIYEQYF.

The chain uses TRBV11-3 and TRBJ1-2; 7 bases line up with TRBD1. Trimming took 5 bases from V and 7 from J; bases not matched to a gene: 7. Germline V gives CDR1 SGHNT, CDR2 YENEEA. This CDR3 contains 13 residues. This CDR3 is CASSGAGGTGYTF. As DNA, the CDR3 is TGTGCCAGCAGCGGCGCAGGGGGGACTGGCTACACCTTC.